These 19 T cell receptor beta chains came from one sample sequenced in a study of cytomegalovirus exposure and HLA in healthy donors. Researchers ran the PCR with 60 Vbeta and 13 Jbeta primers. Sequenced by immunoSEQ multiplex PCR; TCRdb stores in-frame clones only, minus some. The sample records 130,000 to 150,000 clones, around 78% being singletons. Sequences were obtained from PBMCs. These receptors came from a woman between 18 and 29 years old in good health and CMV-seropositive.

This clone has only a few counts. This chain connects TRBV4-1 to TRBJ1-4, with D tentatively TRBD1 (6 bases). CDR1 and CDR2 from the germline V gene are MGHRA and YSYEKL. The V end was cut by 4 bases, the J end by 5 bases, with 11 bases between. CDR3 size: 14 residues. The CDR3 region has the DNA TGCGCCAGCAGCCTCGGACAGTCAAATGAAAAACTGTTTTTT. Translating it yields CASSLGQSNEKLFF.

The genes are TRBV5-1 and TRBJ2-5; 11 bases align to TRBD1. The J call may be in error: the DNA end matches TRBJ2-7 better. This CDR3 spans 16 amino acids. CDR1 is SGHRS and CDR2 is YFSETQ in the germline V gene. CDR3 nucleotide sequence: TGCGCCAGCAGCTCCCACGGACAGGGGGCATCCTACGAGCAGTACTTC. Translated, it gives CASSSHGQGASYEQYF.

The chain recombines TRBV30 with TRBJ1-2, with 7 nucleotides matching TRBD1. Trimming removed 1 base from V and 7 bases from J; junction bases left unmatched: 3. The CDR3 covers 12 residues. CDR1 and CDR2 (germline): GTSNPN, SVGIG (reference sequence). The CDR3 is CAWSATGSGYTF. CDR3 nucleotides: TGTGCCTGGAGTGCGACAGGGTCTGGCTACACCTTC.

CDR3 bases: TGTGCCAGCAGCTTAGTCCTCCCAGCGGGCACAGATACGCAGTATTTT. Its translation is CASSLVLPAGTDTQYF. The chain combines TRBV11-2 with TRBJ2-3, with D perhaps TRBD2 (5 bases). Trimming took off 1 base at V and 1 base at J, with 12 bases between the two ends. This CDR3 contains 16 residues. Per germline, CDR1 SGHAT and CDR2 FQNNGV. The variable domain in full, with the rest retrieved from reference TRBV11-2 and TRBJ2-3, is EAGVAQSPRYKIIEKRQSVAFWCNPISGHATLYWYQQILGQGPKLLIQFQNNGVVDDSQLPKDRFSAERLKGVDSTLKIQPAKLEDSAVYLCASSLVLPAGTDTQYFGPGTRLTVL.

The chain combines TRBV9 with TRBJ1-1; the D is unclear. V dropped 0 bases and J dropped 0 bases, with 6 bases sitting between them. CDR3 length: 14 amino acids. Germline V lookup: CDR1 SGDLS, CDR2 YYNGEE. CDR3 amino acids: CASSVGGVNTEAFF. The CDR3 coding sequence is TGTGCCAGCAGCGTAGGGGGAGTGAACACTGAAGCTTTCTTT.

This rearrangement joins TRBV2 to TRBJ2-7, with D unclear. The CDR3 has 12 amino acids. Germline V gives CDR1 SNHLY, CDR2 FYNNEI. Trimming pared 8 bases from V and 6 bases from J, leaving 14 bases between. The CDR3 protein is CASAAAAGEQYF. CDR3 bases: TGTGCCAGCGCGGCAGCCGCCGGCGAGCAGTACTTC.

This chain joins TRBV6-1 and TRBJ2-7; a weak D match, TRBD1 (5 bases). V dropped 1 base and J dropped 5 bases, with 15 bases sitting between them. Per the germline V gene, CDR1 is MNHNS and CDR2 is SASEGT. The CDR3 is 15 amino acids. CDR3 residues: CASSEVQAGPDEQYF. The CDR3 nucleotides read TGTGCCAGCAGTGAAGTACAGGCCGGGCCTGACGAGCAGTACTTC.

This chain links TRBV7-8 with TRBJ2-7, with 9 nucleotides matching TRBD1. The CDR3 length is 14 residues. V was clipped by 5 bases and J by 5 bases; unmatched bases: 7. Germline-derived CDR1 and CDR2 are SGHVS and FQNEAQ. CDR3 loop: CASSDRGFNHEQYF. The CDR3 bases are TGTGCCAGCAGCGACAGGGGGTTTAACCACGAGCAGTACTTC.

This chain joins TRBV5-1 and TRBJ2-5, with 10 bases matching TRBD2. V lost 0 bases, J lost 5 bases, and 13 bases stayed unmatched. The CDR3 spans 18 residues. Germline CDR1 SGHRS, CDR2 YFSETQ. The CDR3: CASSLEGSGGPLRETQYF. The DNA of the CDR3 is TGCGCCAGCAGCTTGGAGGGTAGCGGGGGGCCCCTTCGGGAGACCCAGTACTTC.

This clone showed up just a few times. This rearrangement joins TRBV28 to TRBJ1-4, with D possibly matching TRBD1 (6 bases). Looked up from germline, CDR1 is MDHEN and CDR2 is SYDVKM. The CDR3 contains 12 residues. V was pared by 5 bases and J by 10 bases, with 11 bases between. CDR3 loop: CASSLTGRKLFF. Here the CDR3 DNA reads TGTGCCAGCAGTCTAACAGGGAGAAAACTGTTTTTT.

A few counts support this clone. The CDR3 sequence: CASSQGRFRGYTF. The CDR3 DNA sequence: TGTGCCAGCAGCCAAGGGCGGTTTCGTGGCTACACCTTC. This sequence joins TRBV14 and TRBJ1-2; D gene unclear. The CDR3 spans 13 residues. The ends were cut back, 1 base at V and 7 bases at J, with 10 bases in the middle. The germline gives CDR1 SGHDN, CDR2 FVKESK.

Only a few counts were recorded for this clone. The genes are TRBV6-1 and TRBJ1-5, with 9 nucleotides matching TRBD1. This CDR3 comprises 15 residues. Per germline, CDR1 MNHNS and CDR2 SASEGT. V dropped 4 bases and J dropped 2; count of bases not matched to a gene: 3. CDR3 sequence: CASSARQGGNQPQHF. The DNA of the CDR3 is TGTGCCAGCAGTGCAAGACAGGGGGGCAATCAGCCCCAGCATTTT.

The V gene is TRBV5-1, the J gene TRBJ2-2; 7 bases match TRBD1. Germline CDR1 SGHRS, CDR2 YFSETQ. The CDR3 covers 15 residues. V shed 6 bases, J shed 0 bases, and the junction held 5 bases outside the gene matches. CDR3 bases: TGCGCCAGCACAAAAGACAGGGCGAACACCGGGGAGCTGTTTTTT. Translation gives CASTKDRANTGELFF.

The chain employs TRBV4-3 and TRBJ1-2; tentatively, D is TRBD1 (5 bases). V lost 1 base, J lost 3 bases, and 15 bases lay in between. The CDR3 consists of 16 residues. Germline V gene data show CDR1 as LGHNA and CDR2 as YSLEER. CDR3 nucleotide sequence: TGCGCCAGCAGCCAAGGGGGCCCGGGGGTCGACTATGGCTACACCTTC. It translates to CASSQGGPGVDYGYTF.

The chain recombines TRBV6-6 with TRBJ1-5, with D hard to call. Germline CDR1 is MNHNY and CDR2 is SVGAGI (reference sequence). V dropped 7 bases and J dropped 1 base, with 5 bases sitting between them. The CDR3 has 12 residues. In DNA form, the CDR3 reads TGTGCCAGCAATTTAAGCAATCAGCCCCAGCATTTT. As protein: CASNLSNQPQHF.

The CDR3 here is CASRRQGNYGYTF. CDR3 bases: TGTGCCAGCAGGCGACAGGGCAACTATGGCTACACCTTC. The chain has TRBV2 and TRBJ1-2, with 7 nucleotides matching TRBD1. This CDR3 has 13 amino acids. Looked up from germline, CDR1 is SNHLY and CDR2 is FYNNEI. Trimming at V came to 6 bases and at J to 2 bases, leaving 3 bases not matched to a gene.

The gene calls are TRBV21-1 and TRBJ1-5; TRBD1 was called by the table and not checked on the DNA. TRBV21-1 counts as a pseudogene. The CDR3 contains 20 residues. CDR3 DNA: TGTGCCAGCAGCAATCCTGACCGCGGCAGTCGAGGACCGTTAGGGGGGCCCCAGCATTTT. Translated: CASSNPDRGSRGPLGGPQHF.

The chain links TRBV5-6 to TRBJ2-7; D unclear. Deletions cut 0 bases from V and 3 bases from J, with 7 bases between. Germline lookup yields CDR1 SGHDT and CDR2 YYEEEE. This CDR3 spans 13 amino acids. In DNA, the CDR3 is TGTGCCAGCAGCTTGGGGGCTAACTACGAGCAGTACTTC. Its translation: CASSLGANYEQYF.

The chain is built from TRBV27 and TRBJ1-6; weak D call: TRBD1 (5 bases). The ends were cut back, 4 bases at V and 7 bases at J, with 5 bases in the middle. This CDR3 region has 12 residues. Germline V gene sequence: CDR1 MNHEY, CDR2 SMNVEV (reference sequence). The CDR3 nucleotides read TGTGCCAGCAGTTACAGGAATTCACCCCTCCACTTT. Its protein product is CASSYRNSPLHF.